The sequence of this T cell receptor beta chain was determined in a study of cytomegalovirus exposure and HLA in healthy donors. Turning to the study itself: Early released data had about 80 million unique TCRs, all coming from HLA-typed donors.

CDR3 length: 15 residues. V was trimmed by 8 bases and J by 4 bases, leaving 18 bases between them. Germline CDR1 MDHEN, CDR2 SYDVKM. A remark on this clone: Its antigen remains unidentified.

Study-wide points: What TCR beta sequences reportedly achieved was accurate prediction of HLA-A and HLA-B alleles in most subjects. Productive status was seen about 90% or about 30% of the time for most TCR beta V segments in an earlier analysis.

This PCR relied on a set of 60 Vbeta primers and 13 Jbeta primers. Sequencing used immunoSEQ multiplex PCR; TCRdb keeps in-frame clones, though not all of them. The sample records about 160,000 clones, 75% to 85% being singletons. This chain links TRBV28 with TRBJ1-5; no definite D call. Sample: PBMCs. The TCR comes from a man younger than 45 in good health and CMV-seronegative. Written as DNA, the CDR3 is TGTGCCAGCCGTATTGAGCCCCCCTCTAATCAGCCCCAGCATTTT. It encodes CASRIEPPSNQPQHF.